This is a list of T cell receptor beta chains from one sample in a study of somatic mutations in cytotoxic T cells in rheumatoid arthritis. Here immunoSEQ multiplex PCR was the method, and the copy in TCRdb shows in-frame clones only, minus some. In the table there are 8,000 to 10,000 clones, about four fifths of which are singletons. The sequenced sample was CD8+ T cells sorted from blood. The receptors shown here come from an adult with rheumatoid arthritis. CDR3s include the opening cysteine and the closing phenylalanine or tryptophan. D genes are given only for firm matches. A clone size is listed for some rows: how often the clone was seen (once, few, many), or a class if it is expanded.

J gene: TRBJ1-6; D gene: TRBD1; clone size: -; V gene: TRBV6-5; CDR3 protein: CASRNRGRPPLHF; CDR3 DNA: TGTGCCAGCAGAAACAGGGGAAGGCCACCCCTCCACTTT
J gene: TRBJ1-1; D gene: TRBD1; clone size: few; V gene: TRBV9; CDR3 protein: CASSVSGTGNTEAFF; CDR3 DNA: TGTGCCAGCAGCGTCTCCGGGACAGGGAACACTGAAGCTTTCTTT
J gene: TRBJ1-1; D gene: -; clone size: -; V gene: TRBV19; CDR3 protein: CASSMLEGGTEAFF; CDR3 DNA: TGTGCCAGTAGTATGTTAGAGGGAGGGACTGAAGCTTTCTTT
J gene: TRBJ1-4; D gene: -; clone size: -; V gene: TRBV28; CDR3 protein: CASSSRVATNEKLFF; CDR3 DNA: TGTGCCAGCAGTTCCCGGGTTGCAACTAATGAAAAACTGTTTTTT
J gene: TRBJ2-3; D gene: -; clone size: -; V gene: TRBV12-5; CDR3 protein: CASGLSATDTQYF; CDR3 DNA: TGTGCTAGTGGTTTAAGCGCCACAGATACGCAGTATTTT
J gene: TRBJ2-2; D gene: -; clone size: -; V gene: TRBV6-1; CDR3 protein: CATEGPPNTGELFF; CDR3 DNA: TGTGCCACCGAGGGTCCCCCGAACACCGGGGAGCTGTTTTTT
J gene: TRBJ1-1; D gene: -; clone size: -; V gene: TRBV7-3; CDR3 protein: CASRSTLGTEAFF; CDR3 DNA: TGTGCCAGCAGGTCGACTTTAGGGACTGAAGCTTTCTTT
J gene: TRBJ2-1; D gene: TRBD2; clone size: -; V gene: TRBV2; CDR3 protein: CASKQREFHNEQFF; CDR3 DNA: TGTGCCAGCAAGCAGCGGGAGTTTCACAATGAGCAGTTCTTC
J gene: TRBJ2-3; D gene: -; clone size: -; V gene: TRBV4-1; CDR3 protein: CASSQVGRRVGTDTQYF; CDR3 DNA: TGCGCCAGCAGCCAAGTCGGTCGGCGGGTCGGCACAGATACGCAGTATTTT
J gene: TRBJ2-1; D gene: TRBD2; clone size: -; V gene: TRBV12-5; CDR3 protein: CASGRSGSSYNEQFF; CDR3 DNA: TGTGCTAGTGGCCGCAGCGGGAGCTCCTACAATGAGCAGTTCTTC
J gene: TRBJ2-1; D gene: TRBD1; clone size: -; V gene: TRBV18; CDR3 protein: CASSQPGQGSNEQFF; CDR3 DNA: TGTGCCAGCTCGCAACCGGGACAGGGATCCAATGAGCAGTTCTTC
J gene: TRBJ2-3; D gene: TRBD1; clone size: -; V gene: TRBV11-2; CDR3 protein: CASSLVLFWGQGADTQYF; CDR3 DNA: TGTGCCAGCAGCTTAGTGCTATTTTGGGGGCAGGGGGCAGATACGCAGTATTTT
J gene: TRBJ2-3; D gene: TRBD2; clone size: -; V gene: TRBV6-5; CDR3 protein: CASSYSWAGVLDTQYF; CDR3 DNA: TGTGCCAGCAGTTACTCATGGGCGGGAGTGCTAGATACGCAGTATTTT
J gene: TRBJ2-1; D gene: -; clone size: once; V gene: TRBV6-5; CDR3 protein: CASSYRTGSYNEQFF; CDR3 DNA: TGTGCCAGCAGTTACCGAACAGGATCCTACAATGAGCAGTTCTTC
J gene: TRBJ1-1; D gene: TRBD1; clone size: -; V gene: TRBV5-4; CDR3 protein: CASSLKGAKTEAFF; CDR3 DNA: TGTGCCAGCAGCTTGAAGGGGGCGAAAACTGAAGCTTTCTTT
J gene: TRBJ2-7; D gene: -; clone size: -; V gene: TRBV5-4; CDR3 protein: CASSHLGGNSYEQCF; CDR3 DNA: TGTGCCAGCAGTCACCTAGGGGGAAACTCCTACGAGCAGTGCTTC
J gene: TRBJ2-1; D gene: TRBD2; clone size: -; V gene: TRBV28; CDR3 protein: CASRTPGLAAYNEQFF; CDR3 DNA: TGTGCCAGCAGAACCCCGGGACTAGCGGCTTACAATGAGCAGTTCTTC
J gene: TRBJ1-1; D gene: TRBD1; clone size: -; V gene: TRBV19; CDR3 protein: CASSNTGGTEAFF; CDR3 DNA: TGTGCCAGTAGTAATACAGGGGGGACTGAAGCTTTCTTT
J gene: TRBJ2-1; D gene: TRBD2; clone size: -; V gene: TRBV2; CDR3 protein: CASNRAGDSDEQFF; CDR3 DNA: TGTGCCAGCAATCGAGCGGGAGATTCGGATGAGCAGTTCTTC
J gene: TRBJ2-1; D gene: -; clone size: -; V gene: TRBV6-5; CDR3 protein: CASSYTSLDEQFF; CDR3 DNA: TGTGCCAGCAGTTACACTAGCCTTGATGAGCAGTTCTTC
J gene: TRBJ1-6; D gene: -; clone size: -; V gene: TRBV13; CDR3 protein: CASSNFKGDSPLHF; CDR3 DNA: TGTGCCAGCAGCAACTTCAAAGGGGATTCACCCCTCCACTTT
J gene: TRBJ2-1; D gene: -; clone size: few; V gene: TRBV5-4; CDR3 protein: CASSLWADYNEQFF; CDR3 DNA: TGTGCCAGCAGCTTGTGGGCAGACTACAATGAGCAGTTCTTC
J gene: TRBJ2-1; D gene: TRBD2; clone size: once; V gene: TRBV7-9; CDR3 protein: CASSLASGRKNEQFF; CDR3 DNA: TGTGCCAGCAGCTTAGCGAGCGGGAGAAAAAATGAGCAGTTCTTC
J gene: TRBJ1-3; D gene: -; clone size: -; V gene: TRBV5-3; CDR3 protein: CARNVRGPKTIYF; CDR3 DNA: TGTGCCAGAAATGTCAGGGGACCTAAGACCATATATTTT
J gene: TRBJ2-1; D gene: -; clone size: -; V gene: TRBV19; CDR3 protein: CASSIMTGGDNEQFF; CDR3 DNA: TGTGCCAGTAGTATTATGACAGGTGGGGACAATGAGCAGTTCTTC
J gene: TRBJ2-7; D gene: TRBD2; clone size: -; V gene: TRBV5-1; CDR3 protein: CASSGPLAGGNEQYF; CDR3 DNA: TGCGCCAGCAGCGGCCCTCTAGCGGGAGGCAACGAGCAGTACTTC
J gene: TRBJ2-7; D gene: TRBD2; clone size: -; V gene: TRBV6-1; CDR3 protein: CASSELLVTSGSNEQYF; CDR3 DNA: TGTGCCAGCAGTGAACTCTTAGTGACTAGCGGGAGTAACGAGCAGTACTTC
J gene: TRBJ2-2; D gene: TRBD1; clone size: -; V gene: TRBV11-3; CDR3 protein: CASSPNQGVDGELFF; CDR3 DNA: TGTGCCAGCAGCCCCAATCAGGGGGTTGACGGGGAGCTGTTTTTT
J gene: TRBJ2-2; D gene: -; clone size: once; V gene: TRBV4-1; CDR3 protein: CASSQEGFGTGWDTGELFF; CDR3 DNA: TGCGCCAGCAGCCAAGAAGGTTTCGGGACGGGCTGGGACACCGGGGAGCTGTTTTTT
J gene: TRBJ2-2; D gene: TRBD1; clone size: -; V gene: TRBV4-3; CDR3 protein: CASSQDRQGAWELFF; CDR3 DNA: TGCGCCAGCAGCCAAGATCGACAGGGGGCGTGGGAGCTGTTTTTT
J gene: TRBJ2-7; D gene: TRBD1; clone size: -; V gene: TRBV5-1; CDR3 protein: CASSLGTGGGTYF; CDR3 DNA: TGCGCCAGCAGCTTGGGGACAGGGGGCGGGACGTACTTC
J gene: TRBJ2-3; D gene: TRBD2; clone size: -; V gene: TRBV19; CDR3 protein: CASSTGTSGSDTQYF; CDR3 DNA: TGTGCCAGTAGTACCGGGACTAGCGGCTCAGATACGCAGTATTTT
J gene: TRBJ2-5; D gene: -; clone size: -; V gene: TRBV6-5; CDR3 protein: CASSWRDPLETQYF; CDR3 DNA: TGTGCCAGCAGTTGGCGGGACCCCCTAGAGACCCAGTACTTC
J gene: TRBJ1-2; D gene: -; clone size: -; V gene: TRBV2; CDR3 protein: CASILGRGYGYTF; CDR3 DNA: TGTGCCAGCATCCTGGGGCGTGGCTATGGCTACACCTTC
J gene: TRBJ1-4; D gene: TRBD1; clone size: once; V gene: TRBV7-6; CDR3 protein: CASSCERGGTEKLFF; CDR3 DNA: TGTGCCAGCAGCTGCGAGCGAGGGGGCACTGAAAAACTGTTTTTT
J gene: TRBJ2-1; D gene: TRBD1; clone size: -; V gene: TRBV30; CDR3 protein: CAWSVGTGSNNEQFF; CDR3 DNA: TGTGCCTGGAGTGTAGGGACAGGATCTAACAATGAGCAGTTCTTC
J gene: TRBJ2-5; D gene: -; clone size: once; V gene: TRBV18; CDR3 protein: CASLPAAGSQETQYF; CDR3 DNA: TGTGCCAGCCTCCCCGCGGCGGGGTCTCAAGAGACCCAGTACTTC
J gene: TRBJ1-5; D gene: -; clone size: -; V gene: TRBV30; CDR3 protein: CAWSGGGNQPQHF; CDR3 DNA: TGTGCCTGGAGCGGCGGGGGGAATCAGCCCCAGCATTTT
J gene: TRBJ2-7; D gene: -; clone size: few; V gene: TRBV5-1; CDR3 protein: CASSLVGVDHEQYF; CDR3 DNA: TGCGCCAGCAGCTTGGTAGGGGTGGATCACGAGCAGTACTTC
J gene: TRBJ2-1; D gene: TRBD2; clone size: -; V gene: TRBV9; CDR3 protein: CASSELADSYNEQFF; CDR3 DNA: TGTGCCAGCAGCGAACTAGCGGACTCCTACAATGAGCAGTTCTTC
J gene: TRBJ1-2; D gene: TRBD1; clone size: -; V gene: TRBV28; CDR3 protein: CASSPLPGQVNYGYTF; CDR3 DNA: TGTGCCAGCAGTCCCTTACCGGGACAGGTGAACTATGGCTACACCTTC
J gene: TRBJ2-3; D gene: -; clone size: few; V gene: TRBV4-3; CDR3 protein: CASSLGGDTQYF; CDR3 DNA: TGCGCCAGCAGCCTAGGGGGAGATACGCAGTATTTT
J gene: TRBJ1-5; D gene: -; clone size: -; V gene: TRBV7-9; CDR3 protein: CASSPEGGAAQPQHF; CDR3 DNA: TGTGCCAGCAGCCCCGAGGGGGGGGCCGCTCAGCCCCAGCATTTT
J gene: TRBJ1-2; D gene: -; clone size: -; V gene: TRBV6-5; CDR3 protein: CASGRGGDHGYTF; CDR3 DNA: TGTGCCAGCGGACGGGGTGGGGACCATGGCTACACCTTC
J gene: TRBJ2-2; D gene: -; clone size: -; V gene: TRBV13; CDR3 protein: CASGSSGANTGELFF; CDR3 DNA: TGTGCCAGCGGCTCTTCAGGGGCCAACACCGGGGAGCTGTTTTTT
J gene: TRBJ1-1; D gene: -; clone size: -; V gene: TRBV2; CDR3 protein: CASSYTGKPEAFF; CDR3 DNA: TGTGCCAGCAGTTATACAGGGAAGCCTGAAGCTTTCTTT
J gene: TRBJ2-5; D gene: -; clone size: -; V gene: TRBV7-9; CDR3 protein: CASSFGAGGETQYF; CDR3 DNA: TGTGCCAGCAGCTTCGGTGCGGGCGGAGAGACCCAGTACTTC
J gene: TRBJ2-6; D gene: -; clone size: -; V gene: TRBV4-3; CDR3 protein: CASSPTTGLSGANVLTF; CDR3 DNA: TGCGCCAGCAGCCCTACCACGGGACTCTCTGGGGCCAACGTCCTGACTTTC
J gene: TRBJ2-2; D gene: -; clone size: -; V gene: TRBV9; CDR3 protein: CASSVGGNTGELFF; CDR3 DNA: TGTGCCAGCAGCGTAGGTGGTAACACCGGGGAGCTGTTTTTT
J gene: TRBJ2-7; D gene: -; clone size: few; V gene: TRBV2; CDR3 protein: CASSGGFYEQYF; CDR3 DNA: TGTGCCAGCAGTGGAGGTTTCTACGAGCAGTACTTC
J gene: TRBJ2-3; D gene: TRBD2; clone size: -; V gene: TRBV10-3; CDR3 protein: CAISDGGSADTQYF; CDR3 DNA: TGTGCCATCAGTGACGGCGGGAGCGCAGATACGCAGTATTTT
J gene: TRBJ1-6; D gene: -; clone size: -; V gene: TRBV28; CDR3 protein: CASSLPQGQHNSPLHF; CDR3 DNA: TGTGCCAGCAGTTTACCTCAGGGGCAACATAATTCACCCCTCCACTTT
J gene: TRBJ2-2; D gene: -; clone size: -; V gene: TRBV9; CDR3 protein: CASSVRWSNTGELFF; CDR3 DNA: TGTGCCAGCAGCGTAAGATGGTCGAACACCGGGGAGCTGTTTTTT
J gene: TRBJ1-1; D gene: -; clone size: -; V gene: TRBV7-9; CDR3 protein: CASSLGATEAFF; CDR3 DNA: TGTGCCAGCAGCTTGGGGGCCACTGAAGCTTTCTTT
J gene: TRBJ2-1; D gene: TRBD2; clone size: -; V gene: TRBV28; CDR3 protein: CASSALLAGRYNEQFF; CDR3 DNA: TGTGCCAGCAGTGCCCTTTTAGCGGGCCGCTACAATGAGCAGTTCTTC
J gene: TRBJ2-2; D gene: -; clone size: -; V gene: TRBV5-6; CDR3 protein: CASSIQSVGELFF; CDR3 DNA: TGTGCCAGCAGCATTCAAAGTGTGGGGGAGCTGTTTTTT
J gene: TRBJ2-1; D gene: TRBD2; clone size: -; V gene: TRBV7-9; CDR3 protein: CASSSGAMRELVNEQFF; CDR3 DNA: TGTGCCAGCAGCTCCGGGGCCATGCGGGAGCTGGTCAATGAGCAGTTCTTC
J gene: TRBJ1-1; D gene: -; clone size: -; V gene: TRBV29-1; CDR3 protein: CSVLRNTEAFF; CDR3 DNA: TGCAGCGTCCTCAGGAACACTGAAGCTTTCTTT
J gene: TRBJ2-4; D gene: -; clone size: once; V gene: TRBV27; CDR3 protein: CASSLPGGPQYF; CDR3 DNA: TGTGCCAGCAGTTTGCCCGGAGGCCCTCAGTACTTC
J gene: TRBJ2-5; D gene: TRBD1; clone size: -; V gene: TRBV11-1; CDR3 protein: CASSLGTGYQETQYF; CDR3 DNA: TGTGCCAGCAGCCTGGGGACAGGATACCAAGAGACCCAGTACTTC